Presented here are 31 T cell receptor beta chains from one specimen sequenced in a study of OX40 agonist ivuxolimab in advanced cancers. Using immunoSEQ multiplex PCR, the repertoire was profiled, and TCRdb retains in-frame clones only, with some absent. The sample includes approximately 40,000 clones, 88% seen only once; the top ten take approximately 23%. The sample in question was CD4+ or CD8+ T cells sorted from blood, obtained in a trial of the OX40 agonist ivuxolimab. The source of these receptors is an adult with an advanced solid tumor such as melanoma, head and neck, liver or kidney cancer.

This chain joins TRBV6-4 and TRBJ2-3, with 10 bases aligning to TRBD2. CDR3 size: 16 residues. V trimming: 5 bases; J trimming: 0 bases; junction bases outside the gene matches: 5. Germline CDR1 MRHNA, CDR2 SNTAGT. The CDR3 region is CASSSGTSDSTDTQYF. The CDR3 DNA reads as TGTGCCAGCAGTTCGGGGACTAGCGATAGCACAGATACGCAGTATTTT.

The chain is built from TRBV9 and TRBJ1-1; possibly TRBD1 for D (6 bases). This CDR3 comprises 14 residues. V lost 0 bases and J 4 bases, leaving 10 bases between the germline ends. Germline values: CDR1 SGDLS, CDR2 YYNGEE. In DNA, the CDR3 is TGTGCCAGCAGCGTAGCGGGGGGCGGCACTGAAGCTTTCTTT. This translates into CASSVAGGGTEAFF.

This sequence joins TRBV28 and TRBJ1-4, with D possibly being TRBD1 (6 bases). The CDR3 extends over 14 amino acids. The ends were cut back, 7 bases at V and 8 bases at J, with 17 bases in the middle. Germline V gives CDR1 MDHEN, CDR2 SYDVKM. DNA of the CDR3: TGTGCCAGCACCGATGGACAGCTGCGAGAAAAACTGTTTTTT. The encoded protein is CASTDGQLREKLFF. The full variable domain, its missing parts supplied by reference TRBV28 and TRBJ1-4, is DVKVTQSSRYLVKRTGEKVFLECVQDMDHENMFWYRQDPGLGLRLIYFSYDVKMKEKGDIPEGYSVSREKKERFSLILESASTNQTSMYLCASTDGQLREKLFFGSGTQLSVL.

The chain links TRBV5-5 to TRBJ2-5; possibly TRBD2 for D (5 bases). The germline CDR1 and CDR2 sequences are SGHKS and YYEKEE (reference sequence). CDR3 length equals 16 residues. V gave up 4 bases and J gave up 6 bases, with 22 bases separating them. The CDR3: CASSMEDSTPWKTQYF. For the CDR3, the DNA is TGTGCCAGCAGCATGGAGGACTCTACCCCATGGAAGACCCAGTACTTC.

This chain links TRBV19 with TRBJ2-1; 15 nucleotides agree with TRBD2. The CDR3 runs to 15 residues. CDR1 and CDR2 (germline): LNHDA, SQIVND (reference sequence). V gave up 8 bases and J gave up 4 bases; unmatched junction bases: 3. The CDR3 loop reads CASGTSGRPYNEQFF. The DNA for the CDR3 is TGTGCCAGTGGGACTAGCGGGAGGCCGTACAATGAGCAGTTCTTC.

The chain carries TRBV5-6 and TRBJ2-1; tentatively, D is TRBD1 (6 bases). CDR3 size: 11 residues. Germline-derived CDR1 and CDR2 are SGHDT and YYEEEE. The V and J ends lost 2 bases and 13 bases respectively, with 10 bases between them. The CDR3 here is CASSFGQLQFF. The CDR3 nucleotides are TGTGCCAGCAGCTTCGGACAGCTTCAGTTCTTC.

This chain connects TRBV5-4 to TRBJ2-7; D is unresolved. This CDR3 contains 14 residues. Deletions cut 4 bases from V and 0 bases from J, with 11 bases between. CDR1 SGHNT and CDR2 YYREEE come from the germline V gene (reference sequence). The CDR3 sequence is CASSPGLSSYEQYF. The DNA of the CDR3 is TGTGCCAGCAGCCCTGGCCTGAGCTCCTACGAGCAGTACTTC. Full variable domain (missing parts from reference TRBV5-4 and TRBJ2-7): ETGVTQSPTHLIKTRGQQVTLRCSSQSGHNTVSWYQQALGQGPQFIFQYYREEENGRGNFPPRFSGLQFPNYSSELNVNALELDDSALYLCASSPGLSSYEQYFGPGTRLTVT.

The V and J genes are TRBV7-6 and TRBJ2-1; TRBD2 is a possible D gene (5 bases). Per the germline V gene, CDR1 is SGHVS and CDR2 is FNYEAQ. V was trimmed by 1 base and J by 0 bases, leaving 13 bases between them. This CDR3 region has 17 residues. CDR3 bases: TGTGCCAGCAGCTTAGAACGTGGCGGAGGCTCCTACAATGAGCAGTTCTTC. It encodes CASSLERGGGSYNEQFF.

This clone was detected once. This chain links TRBV27 with TRBJ1-5; D unclear. CDR1 MNHEY and CDR2 SMNVEV come from the germline V gene (reference sequence). The CDR3 consists of 13 residues. The V end lost 4 bases, the J end lost 2 bases, and 6 bases lay between the germline ends. The CDR3 here is CASSSGGNQPQHF. CDR3 sequence (DNA): TGTGCCAGCAGTTCAGGCGGCAATCAGCCCCAGCATTTT.

The chain employs TRBV28 and TRBJ2-1; 8 bases line up with TRBD1. Germline loops: CDR1 MDHEN, CDR2 SYDVKM. The CDR3 covers 18 residues. The V segment lost 3 bases and the J segment 4 bases; nucleotides outside the gene matches: 14. The DNA of the CDR3 is TGTGCCAGCAGTTTGAGACAGGGGAATTATATGGGGTACAATGAGCAGTTCTTC. Translated, it gives CASSLRQGNYMGYNEQFF.

The V and J genes are TRBV6-4 and TRBJ2-3, with 7 nucleotides matching TRBD2. Looked up from germline, CDR1 is MRHNA and CDR2 is SNTAGT. V was clipped by 3 bases and J by 0 bases; unmatched bases: 3. CDR3 size: 15 residues. CDR3 sequence: CASSDSRGSTDTQYF. Here the CDR3 DNA reads TGTGCCAGCAGTGATTCGCGGGGGAGCACAGATACGCAGTATTTT.

This chain connects TRBV11-3 to TRBJ1-1; the match to TRBD1 covers 11 bases. The germline V gene encodes CDR1 SGHNT and CDR2 YENEEA. CDR3 length equals 16 residues. V lost 2 bases and J lost 1; bases outside the gene matches: 3. The CDR3, as DNA: TGTGCCAGCAGCTTAAGTGGACAGGGGGCGAACACTGAAGCTTTCTTT. It codes for CASSLSGQGANTEAFF.

V usage is TRBV4-1 and J usage is TRBJ2-1, with no clear D. Looked up from germline, CDR1 is MGHRA and CDR2 is YSYEKL. V lost 0 bases, J lost 7 bases, and 10 bases lay in between. The CDR3 is 14 amino acids. The CDR3 coding sequence is TGCGCCAGCAGCCAAGATAGGATGGCTAATGAGCAGTTCTTC. Its protein product is CASSQDRMANEQFF.

V is TRBV4-1 and J is TRBJ2-2; D unresolved. This CDR3 spans 14 amino acids. CDR1 is MGHRA and CDR2 is YSYEKL in the germline V gene. V lost 1 base and J 4 bases, leaving 7 bases between the germline ends. CDR3 DNA sequence: TGCGCCAGCAGCCAAGGTCGCGGCACCGGGGAGCTGTTTTTT. Encoded protein: CASSQGRGTGELFF.

CDR3 in amino acids: CASSIDLRSGYSNQPQHF. DNA of the CDR3: TGTGCCAGTAGTATAGATTTGAGATCGGGGTATAGCAATCAGCCCCAGCATTTT. The rearrangement joins TRBV19 to TRBJ1-5, with no clear D. Germline loops: CDR1 LNHDA, CDR2 SQIVND (reference sequence). This CDR3 spans 18 amino acids. V lost 0 bases, J lost 0 bases, and 15 bases lay in between.

The rearrangement uses TRBV29-1 and TRBJ2-5; 10 nucleotides line up with TRBD2. Germline lookup yields CDR1 SQVTM and CDR2 ANQGSEA. CDR3 length: 15 amino acids. With 4 bases clipped from V and 5 bases from J, the junction kept 10 bases outside the gene matches. The CDR3 sequence is CSVVLPLAGDETQYF. CDR3 coding DNA: TGCAGCGTTGTACTCCCGCTAGCGGGAGACGAGACCCAGTACTTC.

The chain employs TRBV27 and TRBJ2-6; D not certain. Trimming took off 6 bases at V and 0 bases at J, with 12 bases between the two ends. CDR3 length: 16 residues. Germline lookup yields CDR1 MNHEY and CDR2 SMNVEV (reference sequence). The CDR3 DNA reads as TGTGCCAGCAGCCCCCTGGACCCCTCTGGGGCCAACGTCCTGACTTTC. It yields the protein CASSPLDPSGANVLTF.

The rearrangement links TRBV7-4 to TRBJ2-1; D remains ambiguous. Per the germline V gene, CDR1 is SGHVT and CDR2 is SQSDAQ. Trimming removed 4 bases from V and 8 bases from J, with 6 bases in between. The CDR3 has 11 residues. Here the CDR3 DNA reads TGTGCCAGCAGCTCCCCGGATGAGCAGTTCTTC. Encoded protein: CASSSPDEQFF.

V usage is TRBV27 and J usage is TRBJ2-7, with TRBD2 identical over 7 bases. From germline, CDR1 is MNHEY and CDR2 SMNVEV (reference sequence). V shed 4 bases, J shed 2 bases, and the junction held 5 bases outside the gene matches. The CDR3 contains 14 residues. CDR3 sequence: CASSSLAVTYEQYF. CDR3 DNA: TGTGCCAGCAGTTCCCTAGCGGTTACCTACGAGCAGTACTTC.

The J gene is TRBJ2-1, the V gene TRBV28; 10 nucleotides line up with TRBD2. Germline V gene data show CDR1 as MDHEN and CDR2 as SYDVKM. Losses at the gene ends were 4 bases for V and 6 bases for J; bases not matched to a gene: 9. The CDR3 runs to 16 residues. Here the CDR3 DNA reads TGTGCCAGCAGTTCCTGGACTAGCGGACCCGGCAATGAGCAGTTCTTC. Protein: CASSSWTSGPGNEQFF.

This clone was counted once. The CDR3: CASTHRTSGIYEQYF. The CDR3 DNA is TGTGCCAGCACCCATCGGACTAGCGGGATCTACGAGCAGTACTTC. The chain employs TRBV6-6 and TRBJ2-7; 12 positions agree with TRBD2. CDR1 and CDR2 (germline): MNHNY, SVGAGI (reference sequence). CDR3 length: 15 amino acids. V lost 7 bases to trimming and J lost 3 bases; unmatched junction nucleotides: 7.

The CDR3, as DNA: TGTGCCAGCAGTTGGGGGAGAACCTACGAGCAGTACTTC. Amino acid sequence: CASSWGRTYEQYF. The rearrangement uses TRBV27 and TRBJ2-7; the D gene could be TRBD1 or TRBD2 (5 bases each). The CDR3 loop spans 13 amino acids. The germline V gene has CDR1 MNHEY and CDR2 SMNVEV (reference sequence). Between the trimmed V and J ends, which lost 4 bases and 2 bases, there was a span of 9 bases.

V is TRBV28 and J is TRBJ2-2; 10 bases match TRBD1. Germline loops: CDR1 MDHEN, CDR2 SYDVKM. This CDR3 contains 17 residues. The V gene end was trimmed by 5 bases and the J gene end by 7 bases; junction bases not matched to a gene: 13. This chain's CDR3 is CASSLALGQGRSGELFF. Written as DNA, the CDR3 is TGTGCCAGCAGTCTAGCCCTGGGACAGGGGCGTAGCGGGGAGCTGTTTTTT.

The chain uses TRBV5-1 and TRBJ2-1, with D possibly matching TRBD2 (5 bases). Trimming stripped 0 bases from V and 13 bases from J, with 14 bases between. This CDR3 region has 13 residues. The germline V gene has CDR1 SGHRS and CDR2 YFSETQ. CDR3 bases: TGCGCCAGCAGCTTGGAATCTAGCAGAGAACAGTTCTTC. This codes for CASSLESSREQFF.

The chain employs TRBV30 and TRBJ2-1; 7 nucleotides align to TRBD2. Germline values: CDR1 GTSNPN, CDR2 SVGIG (reference sequence). The CDR3 length is 14 residues. V lost 1 base, J lost 5 bases, and 5 bases stayed unmatched. As DNA, the CDR3 is TGTGCCTGGAGTGAGGGCCTAGCGGACAATGAGCAGTTCTTC. The encoded protein is CAWSEGLADNEQFF. Complete variable domain (other parts from reference TRBV30 and TRBJ2-1): SQTIHQWPATLVQPVGSPLSLECTVEGTSNPNLYWYRQAAGRGLQLLFYSVGIGQISSEVPQNLSASRPQDRQFILSSKKLLLSDSGFYLCAWSEGLADNEQFFGPGTRLTVL.

The chain recombines TRBV30 with TRBJ2-7; D ambiguous. This CDR3 region has 12 residues. CDR1 and CDR2 from the germline V gene are GTSNPN and SVGIG (reference sequence). Deletions cut 4 bases from V and 6 bases from J, with 13 bases between. The DNA for the CDR3 is TGTGCCTGGACACAAAACCGGGTCGAGCAGTACTTC. Its translation: CAWTQNRVEQYF.

The rearrangement links TRBV7-9 to TRBJ2-7; D perhaps matches TRBD2 (6 bases). Between the trimmed V and J ends, which lost 1 base and 2 bases, there was a span of 9 bases. The V gene's germline CDR1 is SEHNR and CDR2 FQNEAQ (reference sequence). The CDR3 has 14 residues. CDR3 protein: CASSLGRGTYEQYF. CDR3 DNA sequence: TGTGCCAGCAGCTTAGGGAGGGGAACCTACGAGCAGTACTTC. Using reference TRBV7-9 and TRBJ2-7 for the parts outside the CDR3, the full variable domain is DTGVSQNPRHKITKRGQNVTFRCDPISEHNRLYWYRQTLGQGPEFLTYFQNEAQLEKSRLLSDRFSAERPKGSFSTLEIQRTEQGDSAMYLCASSLGRGTYEQYFGPGTRLTVT.

The sample holds one count of this clone. V is TRBV11-2 and J is TRBJ2-5; TRBD2 agrees at 9 bases. With 1 base clipped from V and 11 bases from J, the junction kept 8 bases outside the gene matches. The CDR3 runs to 14 residues. In germline, CDR1 is SGHAT, CDR2 FQNNGV. The CDR3 here is CASSLVVAGDEQYF. The CDR3 coding sequence is TGTGCCAGCAGCTTAGTGGTAGCGGGAGATGAGCAGTACTTC. Full variable domain (rest looked up from reference TRBV11-2 and TRBJ2-5): EAGVAQSPRYKIIEKRQSVAFWCNPISGHATLYWYQQILGQGPKLLIQFQNNGVVDDSQLPKDRFSAERLKGVDSTLKIQPAKLEDSAVYLCASSLVVAGDEQYFGPGTRLLVL.

V usage is TRBV5-1 and J usage is TRBJ2-7; 10 bases align to TRBD2. This CDR3 region has 15 residues. The trim removed 4 bases at V and 2 bases at J, leaving 6 bases unmatched. Germline CDR1 and CDR2: SGHRS and YFSETQ. The CDR3 region is CASSLLAGETYEQYF. The CDR3 DNA sequence: TGCGCCAGCAGCCTTCTAGCGGGAGAGACCTACGAGCAGTACTTC.

The J gene is TRBJ1-2, the V gene TRBV4-2; D gene ambiguous. The CDR3 sequence is 16 residues long. V shed 2 bases and J shed 4 bases, with 17 bases lying between them. Germline lookup yields CDR1 LGHNA and CDR2 YNFKEQ. The CDR3 spells CASSQTLMAVTYGYTF. For the CDR3, the DNA is TGTGCCAGCAGCCAAACCCTGATGGCAGTAACCTATGGCTACACCTTC.

J is TRBJ1-5 and V is TRBV6-1; maybe TRBD1 (6 bases). Germline V gene sequence: CDR1 MNHNS, CDR2 SASEGT. V lost 2 bases to trimming and J lost 0 bases, with 8 bases between them. This CDR3 is 15 amino acids long. The CDR3 DNA follows: TGTGCCAGCAGTGAATGGGGGGCTAGCAATCAGCCCCAGCATTTT. Protein: CASSEWGASNQPQHF.